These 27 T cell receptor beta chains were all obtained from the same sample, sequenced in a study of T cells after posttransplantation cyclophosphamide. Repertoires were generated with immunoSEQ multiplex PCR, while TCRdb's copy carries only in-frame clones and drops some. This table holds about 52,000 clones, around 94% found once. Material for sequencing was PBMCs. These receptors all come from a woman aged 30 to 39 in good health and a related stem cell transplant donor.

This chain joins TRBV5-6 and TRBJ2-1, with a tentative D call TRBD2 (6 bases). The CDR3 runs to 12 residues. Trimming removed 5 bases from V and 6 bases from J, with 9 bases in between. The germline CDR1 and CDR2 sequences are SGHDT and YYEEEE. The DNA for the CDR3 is TGTGCCAGCAGTGGGGACTTCAATGAGCAGTTCTTC. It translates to CASSGDFNEQFF.

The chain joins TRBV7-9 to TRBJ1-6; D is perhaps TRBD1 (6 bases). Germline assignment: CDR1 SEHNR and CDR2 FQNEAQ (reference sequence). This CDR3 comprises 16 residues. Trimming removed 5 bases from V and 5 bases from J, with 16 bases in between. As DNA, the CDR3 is TGTGCCAGCAGCATATTTCCGACAGGAAATAATTCACCCCTCCACTTT. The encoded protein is CASSIFPTGNNSPLHF.

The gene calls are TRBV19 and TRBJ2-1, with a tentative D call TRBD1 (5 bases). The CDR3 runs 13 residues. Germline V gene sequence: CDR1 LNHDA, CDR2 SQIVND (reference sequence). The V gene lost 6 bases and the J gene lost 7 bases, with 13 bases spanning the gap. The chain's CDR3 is CASRDTRSNEQFF. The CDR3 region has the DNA TGTGCCAGTAGGGACACTCGATCGAATGAGCAGTTCTTC.

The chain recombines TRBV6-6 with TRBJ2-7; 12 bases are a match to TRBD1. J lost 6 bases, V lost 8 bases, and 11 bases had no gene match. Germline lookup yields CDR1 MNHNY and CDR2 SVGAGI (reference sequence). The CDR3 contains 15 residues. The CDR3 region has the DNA TGTGCCAGCGGGAACCTCGGGACAGGGGGCGGCGAGCAGTACTTC. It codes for CASGNLGTGGGEQYF.

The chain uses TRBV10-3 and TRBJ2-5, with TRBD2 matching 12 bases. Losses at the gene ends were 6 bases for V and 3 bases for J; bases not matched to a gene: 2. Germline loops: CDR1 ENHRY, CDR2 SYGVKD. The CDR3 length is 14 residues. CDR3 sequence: CAISLAGGKETQYF. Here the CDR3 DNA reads TGTGCCATCAGCCTAGCGGGGGGGAAAGAGACCCAGTACTTC.

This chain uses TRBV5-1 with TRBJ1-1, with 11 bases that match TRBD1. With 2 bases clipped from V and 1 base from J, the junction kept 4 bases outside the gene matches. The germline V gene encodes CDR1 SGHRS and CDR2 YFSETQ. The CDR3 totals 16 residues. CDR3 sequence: CASSLRDRGRNTEAFF. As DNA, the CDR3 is TGCGCCAGCAGCTTACGGGACAGGGGGAGGAACACTGAAGCTTTCTTT.

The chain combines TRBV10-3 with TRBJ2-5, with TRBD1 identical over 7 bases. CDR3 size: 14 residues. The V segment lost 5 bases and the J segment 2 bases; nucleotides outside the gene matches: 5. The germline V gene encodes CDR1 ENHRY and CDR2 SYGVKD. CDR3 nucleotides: TGTGCCATCAGTAATACAGGGGTACAAGAGACCCAGTACTTC. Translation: CAISNTGVQETQYF.

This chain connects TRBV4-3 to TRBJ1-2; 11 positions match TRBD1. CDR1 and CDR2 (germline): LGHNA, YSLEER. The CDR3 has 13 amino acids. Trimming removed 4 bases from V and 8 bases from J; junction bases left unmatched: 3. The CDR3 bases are TGCGCCAGCAGCCCGGACAGGGGGCAAGGCTACACCTTC. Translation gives CASSPDRGQGYTF.

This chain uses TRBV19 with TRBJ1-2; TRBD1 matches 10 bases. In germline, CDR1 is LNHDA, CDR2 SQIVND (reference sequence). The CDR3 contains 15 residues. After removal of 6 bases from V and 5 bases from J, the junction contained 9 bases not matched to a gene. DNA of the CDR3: TGTGCCAGTAGCGGGGGACAGGGGACGAGTTATGGCTACACCTTC. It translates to CASSGGQGTSYGYTF.

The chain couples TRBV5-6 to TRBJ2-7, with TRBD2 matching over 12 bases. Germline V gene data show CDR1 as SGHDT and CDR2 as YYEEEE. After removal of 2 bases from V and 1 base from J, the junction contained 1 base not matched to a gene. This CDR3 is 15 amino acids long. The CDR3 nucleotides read TGTGCCAGCAGCTTCCTAGCGGGGGGGTCCTACGAGCAGTACTTC. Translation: CASSFLAGGSYEQYF.

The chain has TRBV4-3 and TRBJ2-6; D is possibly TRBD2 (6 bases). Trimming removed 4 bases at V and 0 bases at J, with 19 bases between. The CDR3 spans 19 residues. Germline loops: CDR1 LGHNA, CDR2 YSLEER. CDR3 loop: CASSLPFGRGSSGANVLTF. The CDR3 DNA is TGCGCCAGCAGCCTACCCTTCGGGCGGGGAAGCTCTGGGGCCAACGTCCTGACTTTC.

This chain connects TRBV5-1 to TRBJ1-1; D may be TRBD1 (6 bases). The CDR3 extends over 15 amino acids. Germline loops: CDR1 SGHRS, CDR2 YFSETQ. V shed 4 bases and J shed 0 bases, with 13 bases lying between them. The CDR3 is CASSPRAGVNTEAFF. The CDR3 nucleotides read TGCGCCAGCAGCCCCCGGGCAGGGGTGAACACTGAAGCTTTCTTT.

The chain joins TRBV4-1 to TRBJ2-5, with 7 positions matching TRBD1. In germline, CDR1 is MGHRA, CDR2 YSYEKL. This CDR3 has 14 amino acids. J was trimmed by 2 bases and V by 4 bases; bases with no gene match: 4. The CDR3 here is CASSPGQLQETQYF. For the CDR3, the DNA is TGCGCCAGCAGCCCGGGACAGCTTCAAGAGACCCAGTACTTC.

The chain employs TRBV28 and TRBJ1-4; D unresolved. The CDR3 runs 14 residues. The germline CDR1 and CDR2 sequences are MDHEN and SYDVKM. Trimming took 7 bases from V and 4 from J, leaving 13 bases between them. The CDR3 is CASTLELVNEKLFF. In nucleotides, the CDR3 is TGTGCCAGCACCCTGGAGTTGGTTAATGAAAAACTGTTTTTT. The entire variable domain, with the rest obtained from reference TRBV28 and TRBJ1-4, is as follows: DVKVTQSSRYLVKRTGEKVFLECVQDMDHENMFWYRQDPGLGLRLIYFSYDVKMKEKGDIPEGYSVSREKKERFSLILESASTNQTSMYLCASTLELVNEKLFFGSGTQLSVL.

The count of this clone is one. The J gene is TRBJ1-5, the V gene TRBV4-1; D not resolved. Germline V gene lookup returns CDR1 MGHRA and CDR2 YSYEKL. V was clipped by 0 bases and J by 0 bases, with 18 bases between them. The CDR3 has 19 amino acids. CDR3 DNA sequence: TGCGCCAGCAGCCAAGATCTTTACAGCTTAAGGAATAGCAATCAGCCCCAGCATTTT. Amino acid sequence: CASSQDLYSLRNSNQPQHF.

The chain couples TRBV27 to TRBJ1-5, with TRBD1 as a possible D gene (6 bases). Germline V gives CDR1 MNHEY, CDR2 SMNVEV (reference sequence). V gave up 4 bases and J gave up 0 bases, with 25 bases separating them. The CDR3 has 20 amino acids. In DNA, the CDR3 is TGTGCCAGCAGTTGCGGACTCCGGGACAAGGAGGATTATAGCAATCAGCCCCAGCATTTT. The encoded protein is CASSCGLRDKEDYSNQPQHF.

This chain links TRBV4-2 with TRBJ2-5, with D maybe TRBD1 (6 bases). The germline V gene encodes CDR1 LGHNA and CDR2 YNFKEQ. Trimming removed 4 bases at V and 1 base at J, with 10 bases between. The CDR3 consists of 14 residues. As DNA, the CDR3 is TGTGCCAGCAGCCCAGGGACAATCCAAGAGACCCAGTACTTC. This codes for CASSPGTIQETQYF.

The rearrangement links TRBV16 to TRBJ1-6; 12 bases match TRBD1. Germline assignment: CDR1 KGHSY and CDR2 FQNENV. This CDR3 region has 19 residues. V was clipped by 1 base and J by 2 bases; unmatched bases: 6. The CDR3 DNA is TGTGCCAGCAGCCAATTCAGGGGGACAGGGGGCCCCTATAATTCACCCCTCCACTTT. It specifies CASSQFRGTGGPYNSPLHF.

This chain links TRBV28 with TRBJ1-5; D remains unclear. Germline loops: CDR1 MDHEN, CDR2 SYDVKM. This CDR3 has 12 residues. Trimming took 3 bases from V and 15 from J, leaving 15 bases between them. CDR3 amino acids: CASSFEDKASHF. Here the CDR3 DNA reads TGTGCCAGCAGTTTTGAGGATAAAGCTTCGCATTTT.

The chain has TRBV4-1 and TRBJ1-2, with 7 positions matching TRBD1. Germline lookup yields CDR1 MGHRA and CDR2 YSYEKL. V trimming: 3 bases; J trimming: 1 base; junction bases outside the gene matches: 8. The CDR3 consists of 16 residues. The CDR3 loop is CASSQEGQIHNYGYTF. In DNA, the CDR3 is TGCGCCAGCAGCCAGGAGGGACAGATACATAACTATGGCTACACCTTC.

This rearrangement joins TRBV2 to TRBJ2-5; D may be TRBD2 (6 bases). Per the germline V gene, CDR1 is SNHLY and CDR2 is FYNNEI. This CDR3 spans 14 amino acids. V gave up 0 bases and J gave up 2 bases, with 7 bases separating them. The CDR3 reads CASSEASGQETQYF. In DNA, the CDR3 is TGTGCCAGCAGTGAAGCTAGCGGACAAGAGACCCAGTACTTC.

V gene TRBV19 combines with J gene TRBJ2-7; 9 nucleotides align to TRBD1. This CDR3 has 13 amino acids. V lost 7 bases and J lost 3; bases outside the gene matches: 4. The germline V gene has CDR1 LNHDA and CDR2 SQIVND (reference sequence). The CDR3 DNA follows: TGTGCCAGTAAAACGGGACAGGGCTACGAGCAGTACTTC. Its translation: CASKTGQGYEQYF.

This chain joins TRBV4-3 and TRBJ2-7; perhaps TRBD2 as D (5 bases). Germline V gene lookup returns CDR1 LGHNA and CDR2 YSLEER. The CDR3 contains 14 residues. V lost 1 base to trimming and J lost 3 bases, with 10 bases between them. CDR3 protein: CASSQGRADYEQYF. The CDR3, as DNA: TGCGCCAGCAGCCAAGGGCGGGCGGACTACGAGCAGTACTTC.

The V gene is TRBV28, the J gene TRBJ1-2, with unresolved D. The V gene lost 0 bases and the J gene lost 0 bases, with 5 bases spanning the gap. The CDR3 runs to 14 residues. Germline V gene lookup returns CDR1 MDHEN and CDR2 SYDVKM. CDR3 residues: CASSLWTSNYGYTF. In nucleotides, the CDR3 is TGTGCCAGCAGTTTATGGACTTCTAACTATGGCTACACCTTC.

The CDR3 bases are TGTGCCACCAGCAGAGATCAGTTCGGGGAGGCGGAGACCCAGTACTTC. Translation gives CATSRDQFGEAETQYF. The V call is TRBV15, the J call TRBJ2-5; TRBD2 is a possible D gene (6 bases). This CDR3 is 16 amino acids long. The germline V gene has CDR1 LNHNV and CDR2 YYDKDF (reference sequence). Trimming shortened V by 0 bases and J by 5 bases, and 16 bases separated the two germline ends.

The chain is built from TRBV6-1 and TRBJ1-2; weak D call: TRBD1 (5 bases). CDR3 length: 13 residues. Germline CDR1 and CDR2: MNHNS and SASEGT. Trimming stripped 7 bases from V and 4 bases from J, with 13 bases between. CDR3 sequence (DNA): TGTGCCAGCATGAGAGCAGGGCTCTATGGCTACACCTTC. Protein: CASMRAGLYGYTF.

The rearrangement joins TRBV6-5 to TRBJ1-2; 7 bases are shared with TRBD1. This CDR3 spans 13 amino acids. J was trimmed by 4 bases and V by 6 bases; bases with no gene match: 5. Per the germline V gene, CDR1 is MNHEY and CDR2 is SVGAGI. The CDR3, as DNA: TGTGCCAGCAGGGAGACAGGGAGCTATGGCTACACCTTC. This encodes CASRETGSYGYTF.